This T cell receptor (beta chain) stems from a study of CD8 T cells in ankylosing spondylitis. Overall study findings and caveats: Reportedly, significant enrichment of disease-linked clones occurred in matched ankylosing spondylitis synovial fluid. A TCR beta motif of several highly homologous variants seemed to mark ankylosing spondylitis blood.

The CDR3 is 12 amino acids. Trimming shortened V by 0 bases and J by 11 bases, and 13 bases separated the two germline ends. Germline CDR1 is GTSNPN and CDR2 is SVGIG (reference sequence). TCRdb re-called the 5' RACE reads with MiXCR, one entry per CDR3 protein. This sample yields 400,000 to 450,000 distinct CDR3 sequences, of which about 15% are seen a single time; 0.95% to 1.1% belongs to the top ten. As regards this clonotype: Its specificity is unknown.

The J gene is TRBJ1-1, the V gene TRBV30, with D tentatively TRBD1 (5 bases). Material for sequencing was blood, either unsorted or a sorted T cell fraction (not recorded which). The TCR was taken from a male donor with ankylosing spondylitis. CDR3 region: CAWSVRGPEAFF. CDR3 bases: TGTGCCTGGAGTGTAAGGGGTCCCGAGGCTTTCTTT.